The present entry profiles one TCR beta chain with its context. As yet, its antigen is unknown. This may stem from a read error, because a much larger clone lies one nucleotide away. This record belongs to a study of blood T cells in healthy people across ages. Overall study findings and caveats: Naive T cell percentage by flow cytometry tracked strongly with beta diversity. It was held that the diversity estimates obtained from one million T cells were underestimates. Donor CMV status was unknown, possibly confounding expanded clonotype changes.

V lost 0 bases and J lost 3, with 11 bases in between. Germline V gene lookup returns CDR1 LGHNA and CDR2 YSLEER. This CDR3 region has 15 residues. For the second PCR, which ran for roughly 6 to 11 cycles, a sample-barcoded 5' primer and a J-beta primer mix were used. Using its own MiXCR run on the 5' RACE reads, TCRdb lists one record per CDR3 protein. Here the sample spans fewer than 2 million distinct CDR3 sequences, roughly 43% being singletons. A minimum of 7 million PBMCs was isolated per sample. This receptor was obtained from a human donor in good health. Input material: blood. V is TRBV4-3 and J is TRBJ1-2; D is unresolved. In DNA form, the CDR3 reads TGCGCCAGCAGCCAAGAGTGGGCAGATTACTATGGCTACACCTTC. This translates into CASSQEWADYYGYTF.